This T cell receptor (beta chain) originates from a study of T cells in Graves' hyperthyroidism and ophthalmopathy (dated by TCRdb to between 2017 and 2020). Notes on the research overall: Peripheral blood was collected at initial diagnosis, before any treatment. Prospective prediction of ophthalmopathy was tested in an independent validation cohort consisting of about 19 hyperthyroidism patients and some 17 patients who later progressed to ophthalmopathy. According to the paper, TCR Vbeta CDR3 sequencing was carried out on some 140 peripheral blood samples, which came from more than 40 ophthalmopathy, approximately 72 hyperthyroidism and about 17 progressor patients. Once sampling was done, hyperthyroidism patients were given methimazole at a starting dose of 30 mg daily, whereas ophthalmopathy patients were given high-dose intravenous methylprednisolone. Thyroid tissue and blood T-cell repertoires from roughly six Graves' hyperthyroidism patients were also compared in the study. To identify distinguishing TCR V-J signatures, a discovery cohort of roughly 100 patients was used, comprising 43 with Graves' ophthalmopathy and about 59 with stable Graves' hyperthyroidism. The approximately 90 discovery patients were randomly split 7:3 into training and test sets.

Based on the germline V gene, the CDR1 and CDR2 sequences are SGHRS and YFSETQ. From the cysteine up to the phenylalanine, the CDR3 has a length of 19 residues. The kept DNA is CDR3 alone, 57 bases in frame from the first base. The germline V end is reduced by 0 bases and the J end by 1 base; junction bases left unmatched: 8. TCR beta CDR3 regions were amplified from RNA transcripts. The TCR CDR3 was subjected to a first round of RT-PCR using the HTBI primer set and the Qiagen OneStep RT-PCR kit. The libraries were constructed in a second round of multiplex PCR and then size-selected and purified. The libraries were sequenced on an Illumina HiSeq2000 using paired-end 100 bp reads. Per the authors' processing: Raw data were processed with SOAPnuke, discarding reads with adapters, uncalled bases, mean Phred below 15, or no exact constant-primer or identifier match. High-quality paired reads were merged using COPE v1.2.5, and each unique nucleotide sequence was defined as a clonotype. MiTCR v1.1 was used to align clonotypes to the IMGT TRBV, TRBD and TRBJ reference segments. Analysis was restricted to V-J combinations with a frequency above 0.0001, which covered 98% to 99.2% of repertoires. The TCS score was defined as the ratio of F50 (clonal expansion) to E x V (chaos), calculated using BLOSUM62-based TCRdist between CDR3 peptides within each V-J. Welch's t-statistics and random forest reduced around 550 V-J features to around 14, which were used in a naive Bayes classifier (R e1071). TCRdb itself trimmed the public reads at Q25 with fastp, ran MiXCR and retained productive beta chains. Rows with one shared CDR3 protein collapse into an entry with the most common genes and DNA. These V and J calls derive from TCRdb rather than the authors' analysis. A total of about 410,000 distinct CDR3 sequences appear in this sample, around 15% of them only once. The ten most abundant clones make up about 13% of the sample.

On this clonotype: Its antigen remains undetermined. Base qualities are not provided; no much larger clone lies one nucleotide away.

In the ophthalmopathy patients, disease was moderately to severely active, with a Clinical Activity Score of 3 or more, a NOSPECS grade of 4 or more, and a duration of less than 3 months. The study excluded patients with uncontrolled infections, other autoimmune diseases, pregnancy or lactation. Diagnoses relied on clinical symptoms, serum thyroxine and TRAb, thyroid ultrasound and orbital computed tomography. PBMCs were separated from roughly 10 ml of fresh peripheral blood using Ficoll-Paque density gradient centrifugation. Total RNA was extracted using Trizol reagent, and RNA quality was assessed on an Agilent 2100 Bioanalyzer. Results the study describes overall, beyond this receptor: A model built on a 13 V-J signature distinguished ophthalmopathy from stable hyperthyroidism, reaching about 88% sensitivity and 81% to 83% specificity in cross-validation and 80%/75% in testing. Sample size was not statistically predetermined, and blinding of investigators to group allocation was not performed. Most expanded thyroid clonotypes (frequency above 0.001) were also detected in blood, a finding suggesting that blood repertoires may reflect thyroid immune responses. During validation, the model predicted progression to ophthalmopathy a median of about 6.3 months ahead of onset, with around 65% sensitivity and more than 72% specificity.

The rearrangement combines TRBV5-1 with TRBJ2-5; 14 bases in between match TRBD2. The clonotype comes from a man between 18 and 29 years old with Graves' ophthalmopathy. The sample comprised blood. The CDR3 is CASSLGGTSGSAIQETQYF. The nucleotide sequence reads as follows: TGCGCCAGCAGCTTGGGAGGGACTAGCGGGAGCGCCATCCAAGAGACCCAGTACTTC.